This TCR beta chain was found in a study of T cells in Graves' hyperthyroidism and ophthalmopathy. Amplification yielded TCR beta CDR3 regions, with RNA transcripts as the source. An initial round of RT-PCR targeting the TCR CDR3 relied on the HTBI primer set. Each CDR3 protein is one row after TCRdb ran MiXCR on the multiplex PCR reads. The sample has about 400,000 distinct CDR3 sequences; 14% to 15% are singletons. A single count supports this clonotype. V gave up 8 bases and J gave up 2 bases; unmatched junction bases: 5. CDR1 SNHLY and CDR2 FYNNEI come from the germline V gene. This CDR3 is built from 15 residues.

J is TRBJ1-3 and V is TRBV2, with TRBD1 identical over 11 bases. This clonotype was sampled from a man aged 18 to 29 with Graves' ophthalmopathy. The sequenced sample consisted of blood. The CDR3 DNA is TGTGCCAGCTGGGGACAGGGGGAGGCTGGAAACACCATATATTTT. It translates to CASWGQGEAGNTIYF.